One sample yielded the 15 T cell receptor beta chains listed below, sequenced in a study of blood T cell repertoires in COVID-19. Sequenced by immunoSEQ multiplex PCR; TCRdb stores in-frame clones only, minus some. The table records some 250,000 clones, around nine tenths of them present only once. Sequencing was performed on PBMCs or T cells enriched from blood (not recorded which). All receptors come from a middle-aged man who had recovered from COVID-19.

The J gene is TRBJ2-7, the V gene TRBV7-2; the match to TRBD1 covers 8 bases. The CDR3 has 15 residues. Germline loops: CDR1 SGHTA, CDR2 FQGNSA. V gave up 1 base and J gave up 4 bases; unmatched junction bases: 6. CDR3 nucleotides: TGTGCCAGCAGCTTAGGCCAGGGGGCAAGGTACGAGCAGTACTTC. This sequence encodes CASSLGQGARYEQYF. The whole variable domain, remainder taken from reference TRBV7-2 and TRBJ2-7, is GAGVSQSPSNKVTEKGKDVELRCDPISGHTALYWYRQSLGQGLEFLIYFQGNSAPDKSGLPSDRFSAERTGGSVSTLTIQRTQQEDSAVYLCASSLGQGARYEQYFGPGTRLTVT.

The genes are TRBV19 and TRBJ1-2; 8 bases match TRBD1. Germline CDR1 reads LNHDA; CDR2 reads SQIVND (reference sequence). The CDR3 runs 17 residues. The junction had 10 bases not matched to a gene; V was cut back by 0 bases and J by 4 bases. The CDR3 nucleotides are TGTGCCAGTAGTATAGATATAACAGGGGGGCGCTTCTATGGCTACACCTTC. As protein: CASSIDITGGRFYGYTF.

This clone was counted a single time. The chain couples TRBV7-6 to TRBJ2-1; D may be TRBD1 (6 bases). CDR3 size: 14 residues. The V end lost 6 bases, the J end lost 8 bases, and 17 bases lay between the germline ends. CDR1 and CDR2 from the germline V gene are SGHVS and FNYEAQ. This chain's CDR3 is CASRQTAQGHEQFF. The CDR3 DNA reads as TGTGCCAGCAGGCAGACGGCACAGGGTCATGAGCAGTTCTTC.

This chain uses TRBV6-2 or TRBV6-3 with TRBJ2-1, with TRBD1 as a possible D gene (5 bases). CDR1 and CDR2 (germline): MNHEY, SVGEGT. The CDR3 is 17 amino acids. The V gene lost 4 bases and the J gene lost 0 bases, with 16 bases spanning the gap. CDR3 sequence: CASSFDPDRSSYNEQFF. The CDR3 region has the DNA TGTGCCAGCAGTTTTGACCCTGACAGATCCTCCTACAATGAGCAGTTCTTC.

The chain uses TRBV7-9 and TRBJ2-1, with 9 bases matching TRBD2. This CDR3 region has 16 residues. Germline values: CDR1 SEHNR, CDR2 FQNEAQ (reference sequence). V gave up 2 bases and J gave up 8 bases; unmatched junction bases: 10. The CDR3 nucleotides are TGTGCCAGCAGCTTAAGAGGAGCGGGAGGCCAGGATGAGCAGTTCTTC. Its protein product is CASSLRGAGGQDEQFF.

The gene calls are TRBV7-6 and TRBJ2-1, with 8 bases fitting TRBD1. This CDR3 comprises 13 residues. Trimming took 5 bases from V and 7 from J; bases not matched to a gene: 4. Germline CDR1 reads SGHVS; CDR2 reads FNYEAQ. The CDR3 DNA sequence: TGTGCCAGCAGCGGACAGGGTAGGAATGAGCAGTTCTTC. It is translated as CASSGQGRNEQFF.

The table lists this clone with a few counts. The rearrangement joins TRBV7-9 to TRBJ1-2; D is perhaps TRBD1 (5 bases). V gave up 0 bases and J gave up 4 bases, with 9 bases separating them. Germline V gene lookup returns CDR1 SEHNR and CDR2 FQNEAQ (reference sequence). CDR3 length equals 14 residues. The chain's CDR3 is CASSLALTGYGYTF. The CDR3 DNA is TGTGCCAGCAGCTTAGCGCTAACAGGCTATGGCTACACCTTC.

The genes are TRBV15 and TRBJ1-2; no definite D call. V gave up 2 bases and J gave up 4 bases, with 11 bases separating them. The V gene's germline CDR1 is LNHNV and CDR2 YYDKDF (reference sequence). The CDR3 is 14 amino acids. CDR3 coding DNA: TGTGCCACCAGCAGACGGGAGATCGCCTATGGCTACACCTTC. Amino acids: CATSRREIAYGYTF.

The CDR3 sequence: CASSFLPRSGNTIYF. CDR3 nucleotides: TGTGCCAGCAGTTTCTTGCCGCGCTCTGGAAACACCATATATTTT. This chain links TRBV27 with TRBJ1-3; D is undetermined. CDR1 is MNHEY, CDR2 SMNVEV, per germline (reference sequence). This CDR3 has 15 amino acids. V was cut by 3 bases and J by 0 bases, with 9 bases left in between.

The chain uses TRBV28 and TRBJ1-2; possible D gene TRBD1, 5 bases. The CDR3 extends over 16 amino acids. V was cut by 6 bases and J by 0 bases, with 17 bases left in between. The germline V gene has CDR1 MDHEN and CDR2 SYDVKM. The CDR3 protein is CASSPWAEGTNYGYTF. DNA of the CDR3: TGTGCCAGCAGCCCCTGGGCGGAGGGGACTAACTATGGCTACACCTTC.

The chain carries TRBV28 and TRBJ2-4, with no clear D. The CDR3 consists of 15 residues. The germline V gene has CDR1 MDHEN and CDR2 SYDVKM. V was pared by 5 bases and J by 0 bases, with 11 bases between. CDR3 nucleotide sequence: TGTGCCAGCAGTGCCTCTGAGATAGCCAAAAACATTCAGTACTTC. This encodes CASSASEIAKNIQYF.

The chain combines TRBV28 with TRBJ2-7; D might be TRBD1 (5 bases). Germline V gene lookup returns CDR1 MDHEN and CDR2 SYDVKM. V was trimmed by 2 bases and J by 5 bases, leaving 13 bases between them. The CDR3 has 14 residues. CDR3 loop: CASSLTGAQHEQYF. As DNA, the CDR3 is TGTGCCAGCAGTTTAACAGGAGCTCAGCACGAGCAGTACTTC.

The chain uses TRBV11-2 and TRBJ1-1; the match to TRBD1 covers 7 bases. CDR3 length equals 15 residues. Losses at the gene ends were 5 bases for V and 0 bases for J; bases not matched to a gene: 6. CDR1 SGHAT and CDR2 FQNNGV come from the germline V gene. This chain's CDR3 is CASSRIDRVNTEAFF. The CDR3 DNA reads as TGTGCCAGCAGCCGAATTGACAGGGTGAACACTGAAGCTTTCTTT.

The chain has TRBV7-2 and TRBJ2-1, with 10 bases that match TRBD1. CDR1 and CDR2 (germline): SGHTA, FQGNSA. The CDR3 sequence is 17 residues long. The junction had 10 bases not matched to a gene; V was cut back by 0 bases and J by 8 bases. The CDR3 region has the DNA TGTGCCAGCAGCTTAGCGCACGGACAGGGGGTCCTCCATGAGCAGTTCTTC. This gives the protein CASSLAHGQGVLHEQFF.

The V and J genes are TRBV12-5 and TRBJ1-2; maybe TRBD1 (6 bases). Looked up from germline, CDR1 is LGHNT and CDR2 is FRNRAP. The CDR3 runs to 15 residues. V was shortened by 5 bases and J by 2 bases, with 15 bases between the two germline ends. The CDR3 nucleotides read TGTGCTAGTGGTGACGAAACAGGGTTCAACTATGGCTACACCTTC. It yields the protein CASGDETGFNYGYTF.